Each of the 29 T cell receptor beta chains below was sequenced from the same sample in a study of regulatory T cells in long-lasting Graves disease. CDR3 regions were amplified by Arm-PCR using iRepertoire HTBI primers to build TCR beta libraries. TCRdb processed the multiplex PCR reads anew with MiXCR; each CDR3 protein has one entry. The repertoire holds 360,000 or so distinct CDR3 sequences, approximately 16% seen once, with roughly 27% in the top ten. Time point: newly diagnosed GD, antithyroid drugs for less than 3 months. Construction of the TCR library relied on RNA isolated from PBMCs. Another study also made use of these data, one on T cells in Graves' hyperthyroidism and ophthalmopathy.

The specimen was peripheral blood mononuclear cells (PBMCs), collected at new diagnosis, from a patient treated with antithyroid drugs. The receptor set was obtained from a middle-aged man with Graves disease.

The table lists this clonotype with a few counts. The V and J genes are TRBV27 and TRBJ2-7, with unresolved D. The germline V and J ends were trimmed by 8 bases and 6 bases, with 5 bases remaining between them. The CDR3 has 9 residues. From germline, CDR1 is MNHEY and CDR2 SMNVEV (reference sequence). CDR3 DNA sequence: TGTGCCAGCGGTTCCGAGCAGTACTTC. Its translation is CASGSEQYF.

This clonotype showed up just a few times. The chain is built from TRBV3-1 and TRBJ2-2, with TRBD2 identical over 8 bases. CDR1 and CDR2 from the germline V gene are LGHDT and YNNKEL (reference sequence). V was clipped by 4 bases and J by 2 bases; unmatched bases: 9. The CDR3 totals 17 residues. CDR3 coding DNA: TGTGCCAGCAGCCGAAGAGCGGCGGGGGGAAACACCGGGGAGCTGTTTTTT. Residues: CASSRRAAGGNTGELFF.

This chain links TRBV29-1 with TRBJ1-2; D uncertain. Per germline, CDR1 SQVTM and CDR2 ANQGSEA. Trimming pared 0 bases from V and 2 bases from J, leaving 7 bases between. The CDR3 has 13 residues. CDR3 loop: CSVEDTTNYGYTF. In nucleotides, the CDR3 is TGCAGCGTTGAAGACACCACCAACTATGGCTACACCTTC.

The CDR3 nucleotides are TGTGCCAGCAGTTTATCGAGGGGGAGCTCCTACAATGAGCAGTTCTTC. It translates to CASSLSRGSSYNEQFF. The gene calls are TRBV27 and TRBJ2-1; a possible D gene is TRBD1 (6 bases). With 0 bases removed from V and 0 bases from J, the gap between germline ends came to 9 bases. The CDR3 totals 16 residues. Germline V gene sequence: CDR1 MNHEY, CDR2 SMNVEV (reference sequence).

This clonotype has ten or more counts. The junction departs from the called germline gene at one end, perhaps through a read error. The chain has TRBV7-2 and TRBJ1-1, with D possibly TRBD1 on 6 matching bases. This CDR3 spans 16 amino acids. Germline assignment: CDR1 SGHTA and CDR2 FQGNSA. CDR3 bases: TGCGCCAGCAGCGGCTCGTGGGGGCAAGTGAACACTGAAGCTTTCTTT. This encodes CASSGSWGQVNTEAFF.

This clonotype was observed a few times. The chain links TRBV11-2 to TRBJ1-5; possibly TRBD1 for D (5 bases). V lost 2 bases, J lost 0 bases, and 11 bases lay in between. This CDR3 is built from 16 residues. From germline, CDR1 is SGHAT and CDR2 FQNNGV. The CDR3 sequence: CASSLQGTLSNQPQHF. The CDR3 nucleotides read TGTGCCAGCAGCTTACAGGGCACACTTAGCAATCAGCCCCAGCATTTT.

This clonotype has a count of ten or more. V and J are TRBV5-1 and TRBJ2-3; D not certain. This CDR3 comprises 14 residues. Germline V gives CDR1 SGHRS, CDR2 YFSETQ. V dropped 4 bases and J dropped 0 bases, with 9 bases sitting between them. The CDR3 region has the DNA TGCGCCAGCAGCGTAGATCCTAGCACAGATACGCAGTATTTT. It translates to CASSVDPSTDTQYF.

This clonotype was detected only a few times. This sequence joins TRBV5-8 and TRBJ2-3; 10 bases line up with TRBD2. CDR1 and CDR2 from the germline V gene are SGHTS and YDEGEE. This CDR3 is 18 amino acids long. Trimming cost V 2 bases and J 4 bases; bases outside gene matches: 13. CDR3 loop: CASSFGTTGTSAADTQYF. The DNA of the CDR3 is TGTGCCAGCAGCTTTGGCACCACCGGGACTAGCGCGGCAGATACGCAGTATTTT.

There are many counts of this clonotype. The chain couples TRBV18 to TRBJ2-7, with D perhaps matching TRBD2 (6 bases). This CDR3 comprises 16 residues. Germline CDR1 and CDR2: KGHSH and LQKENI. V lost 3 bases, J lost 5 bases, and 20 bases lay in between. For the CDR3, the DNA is TGTGCCAGCTCACCCTTTCGGGGGTCCAGTCCGGACGAGCAGTACTTC. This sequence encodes CASSPFRGSSPDEQYF. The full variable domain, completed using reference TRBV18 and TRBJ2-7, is NAGVMQNPRHLVRRRGQEARLRCSPMKGHSHVYWYRQLPEEGLKFMVYLQKENIIDESGMPKERFSAEFPKEGPSILRIQQVVRGDSAAYFCASSPFRGSSPDEQYFGPGTRLTVT.

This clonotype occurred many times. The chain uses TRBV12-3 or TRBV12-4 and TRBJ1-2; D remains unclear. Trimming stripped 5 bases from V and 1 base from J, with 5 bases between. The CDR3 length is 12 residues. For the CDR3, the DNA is TGTGCCAGCAGTCCGGTTAACTATGGCTACACCTTC. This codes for CASSPVNYGYTF.

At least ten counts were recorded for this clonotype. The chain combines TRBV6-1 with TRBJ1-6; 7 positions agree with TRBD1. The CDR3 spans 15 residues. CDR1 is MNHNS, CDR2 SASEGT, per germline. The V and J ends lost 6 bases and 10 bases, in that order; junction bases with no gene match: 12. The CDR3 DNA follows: TGTGCCAGCAGCCAGAATAGACAGGGTTGGTCACCCCTCCACTTT. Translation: CASSQNRQGWSPLHF.

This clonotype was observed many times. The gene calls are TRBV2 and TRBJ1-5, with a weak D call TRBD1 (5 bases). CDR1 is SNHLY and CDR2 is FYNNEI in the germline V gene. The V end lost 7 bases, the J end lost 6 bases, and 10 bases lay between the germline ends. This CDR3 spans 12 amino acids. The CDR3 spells CASTRGVQPQHF. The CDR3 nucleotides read TGTGCCAGCACGAGGGGAGTTCAGCCCCAGCATTTT.

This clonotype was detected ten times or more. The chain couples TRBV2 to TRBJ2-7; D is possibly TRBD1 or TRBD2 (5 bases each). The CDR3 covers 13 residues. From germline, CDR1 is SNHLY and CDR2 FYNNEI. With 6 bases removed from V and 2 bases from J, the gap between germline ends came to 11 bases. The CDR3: CASRGVQTYEQYF. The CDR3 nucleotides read TGTGCCAGCAGGGGGGTGCAGACCTACGAGCAGTACTTC. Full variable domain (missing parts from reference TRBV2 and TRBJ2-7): EPEVTQTPSHQVTQMGQEVILRCVPISNHLYFYWYRQILGQKVEFLVSFYNNEISEKSEIFDDQFSVERPDGSNFTLKIRSTKLEDSAMYFCASRGVQTYEQYFGPGTRLTVT.

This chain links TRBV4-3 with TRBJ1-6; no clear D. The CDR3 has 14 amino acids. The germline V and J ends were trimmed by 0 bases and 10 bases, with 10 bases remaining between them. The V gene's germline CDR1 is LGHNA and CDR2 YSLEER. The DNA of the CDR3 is TGCGCCAGCAGCCAAGATCGGCTGGGATCACCCCTCCACTTT. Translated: CASSQDRLGSPLHF.

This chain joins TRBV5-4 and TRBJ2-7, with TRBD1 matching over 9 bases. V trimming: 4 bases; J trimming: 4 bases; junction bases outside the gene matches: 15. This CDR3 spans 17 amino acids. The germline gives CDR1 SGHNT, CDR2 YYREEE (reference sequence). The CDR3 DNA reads TGTGCCAGCAGCCCAGACGGGACAGGGCCTTTAACTTACGAGCAGTACTTC. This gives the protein CASSPDGTGPLTYEQYF. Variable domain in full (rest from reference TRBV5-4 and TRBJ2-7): ETGVTQSPTHLIKTRGQQVTLRCSSQSGHNTVSWYQQALGQGPQFIFQYYREEENGRGNFPPRFSGLQFPNYSSELNVNALELDDSALYLCASSPDGTGPLTYEQYFGPGTRLTVT.

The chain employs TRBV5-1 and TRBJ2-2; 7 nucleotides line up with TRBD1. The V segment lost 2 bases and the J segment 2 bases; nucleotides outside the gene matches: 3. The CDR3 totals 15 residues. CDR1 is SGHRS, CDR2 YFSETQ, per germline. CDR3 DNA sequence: TGCGCCAGCAGCTTCGGACAGGTTAACACCGGGGAGCTGTTTTTT. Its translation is CASSFGQVNTGELFF.

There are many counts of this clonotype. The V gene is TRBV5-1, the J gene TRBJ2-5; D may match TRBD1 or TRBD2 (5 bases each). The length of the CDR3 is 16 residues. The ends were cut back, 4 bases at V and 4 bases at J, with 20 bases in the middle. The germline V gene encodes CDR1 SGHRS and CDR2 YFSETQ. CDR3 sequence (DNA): TGCGCCAGCAGCGTGGGACGGGGTGGTGGTGGAGAGACCCAGTACTTC. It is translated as CASSVGRGGGGETQYF.

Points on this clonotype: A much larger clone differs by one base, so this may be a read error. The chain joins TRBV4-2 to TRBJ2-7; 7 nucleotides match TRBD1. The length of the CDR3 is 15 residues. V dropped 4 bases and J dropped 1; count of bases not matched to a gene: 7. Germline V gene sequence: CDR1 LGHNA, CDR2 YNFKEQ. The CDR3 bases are TGTGCCAGCAGCCGCCAACTGGGACAGTCCTACGAGCAGTACTTC. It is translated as CASSRQLGQSYEQYF.

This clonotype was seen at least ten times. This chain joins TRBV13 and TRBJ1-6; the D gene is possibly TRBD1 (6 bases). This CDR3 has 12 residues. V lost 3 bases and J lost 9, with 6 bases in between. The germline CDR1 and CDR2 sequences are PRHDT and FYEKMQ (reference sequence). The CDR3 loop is CASSFRGSPLHF. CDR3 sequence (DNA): TGTGCCAGCAGCTTCAGGGGTTCACCCCTCCACTTT. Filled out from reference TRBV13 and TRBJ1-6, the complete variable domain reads AAGVIQSPRHLIKEKRETATLKCYPIPRHDTVYWYQQGPGQDPQFLISFYEKMQSDKGSIPDRFSAQQFSDYHSELNMSSLELGDSALYFCASSFRGSPLHFGNGTRLTVT.

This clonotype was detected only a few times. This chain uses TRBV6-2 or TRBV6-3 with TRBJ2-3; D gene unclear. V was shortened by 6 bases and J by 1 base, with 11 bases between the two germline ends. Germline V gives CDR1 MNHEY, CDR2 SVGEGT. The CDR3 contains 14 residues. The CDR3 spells CASRKGLGTDTQYF. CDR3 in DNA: TGTGCCAGCAGGAAGGGTTTGGGCACAGATACGCAGTATTTT.

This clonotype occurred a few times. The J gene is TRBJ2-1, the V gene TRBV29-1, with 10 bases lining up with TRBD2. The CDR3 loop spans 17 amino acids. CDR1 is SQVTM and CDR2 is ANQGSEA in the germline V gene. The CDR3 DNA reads TGCAACGTCACGAGGCCAGCGGGGGGGCGATCCTACAATGAGCAGTTCTTC. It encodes CNVTRPAGGRSYNEQFF.

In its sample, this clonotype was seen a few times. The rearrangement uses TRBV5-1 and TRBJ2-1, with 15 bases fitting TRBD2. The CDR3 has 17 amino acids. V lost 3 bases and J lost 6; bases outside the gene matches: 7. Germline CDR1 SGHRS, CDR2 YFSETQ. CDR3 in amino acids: CASSWGLAGGPGNEQFF. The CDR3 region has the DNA TGCGCCAGCAGCTGGGGACTAGCGGGGGGCCCGGGCAATGAGCAGTTCTTC. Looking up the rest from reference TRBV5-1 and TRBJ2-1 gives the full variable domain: KAGVTQTPRYLIKTRGQQVTLSCSPISGHRSVSWYQQTPGQGLQFLFEYFSETQRNKGNFPGRFSGRQFSNSRSEMNVSTLELGDSALYLCASSWGLAGGPGNEQFFGPGTRLTVL.

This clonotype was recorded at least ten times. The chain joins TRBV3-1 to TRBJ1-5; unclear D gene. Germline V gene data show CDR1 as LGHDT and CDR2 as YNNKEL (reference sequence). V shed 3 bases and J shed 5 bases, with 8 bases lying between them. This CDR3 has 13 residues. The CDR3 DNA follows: TGTGCCAGCAGCCAGCAAACCGATCAGCCCCAGCATTTT. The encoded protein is CASSQQTDQPQHF.

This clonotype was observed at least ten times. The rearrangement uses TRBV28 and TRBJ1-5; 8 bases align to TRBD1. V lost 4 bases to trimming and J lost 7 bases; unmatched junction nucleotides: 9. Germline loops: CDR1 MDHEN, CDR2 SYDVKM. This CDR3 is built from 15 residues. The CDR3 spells CASSSDRVVFQPQHF. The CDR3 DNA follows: TGTGCCAGCAGTTCGGACAGGGTAGTTTTCCAGCCCCAGCATTTT.

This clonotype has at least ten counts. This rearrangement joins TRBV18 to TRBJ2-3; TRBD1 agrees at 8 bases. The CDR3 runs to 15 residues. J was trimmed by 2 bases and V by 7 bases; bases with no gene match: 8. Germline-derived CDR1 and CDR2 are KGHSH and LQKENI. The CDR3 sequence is CASYPTGDVTDTQYF. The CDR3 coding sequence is TGTGCCAGCTACCCGACAGGGGATGTCACAGATACGCAGTATTTT.

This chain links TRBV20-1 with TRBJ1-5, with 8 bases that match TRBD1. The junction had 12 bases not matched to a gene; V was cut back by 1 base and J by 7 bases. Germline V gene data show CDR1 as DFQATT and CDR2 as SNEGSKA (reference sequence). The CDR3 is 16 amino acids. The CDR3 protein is CSARGRDRRHLQPQHF. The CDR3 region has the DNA TGCAGTGCTAGAGGCCGGGACAGGAGGCATTTACAGCCCCAGCATTTT.

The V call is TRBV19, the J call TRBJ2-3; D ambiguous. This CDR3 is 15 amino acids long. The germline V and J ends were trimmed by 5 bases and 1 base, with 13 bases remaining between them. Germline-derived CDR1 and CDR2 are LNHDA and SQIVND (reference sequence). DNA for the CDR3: TGTGCCAGTAGTCCCAGAGGTTACCGCACAGATACGCAGTATTTT. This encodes CASSPRGYRTDTQYF.

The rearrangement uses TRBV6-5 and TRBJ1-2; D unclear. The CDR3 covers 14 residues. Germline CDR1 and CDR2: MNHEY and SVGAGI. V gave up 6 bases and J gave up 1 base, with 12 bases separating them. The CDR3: CASSYQTDNYGYTF. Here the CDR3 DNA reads TGTGCCAGCAGCTACCAGACTGATAACTATGGCTACACCTTC.

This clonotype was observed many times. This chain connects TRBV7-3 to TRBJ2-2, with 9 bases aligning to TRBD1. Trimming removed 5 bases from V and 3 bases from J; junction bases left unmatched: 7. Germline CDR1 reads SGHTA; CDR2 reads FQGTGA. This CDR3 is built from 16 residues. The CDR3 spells CASSQGTGRYTGELFF. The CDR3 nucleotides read TGTGCCAGCAGCCAAGGGACAGGGCGGTACACCGGGGAGCTGTTTTTT.